Reported below is one T cell receptor beta chain. The antigen is unknown. This beta chain lies outside the target of a library built for alpha chains; its clone size means little. These data come from a study of spatial heterogeneity in lung cancer. Every cDNA TCR molecule received its own unique molecular identifier. TCRdb used MiXCR to reprocess the 5' RACE reads, holding one entry per CDR3 protein. This table has around 10,000 distinct CDR3 sequences, approximately 3.6% appearing once. Study findings and constraints: Ubiquitous, expanded tumor-derived TCRs were more frequently observed in blood at resection than at follow-up.

Germline V gene sequence: CDR1 SGHVS, CDR2 FQNEAQ. V dropped 2 bases and J dropped 8 bases, with 18 bases sitting between them. CDR3 length equals 15 residues. Time point meaning: blood taken at disease recurrence. Unsorted whole RNA of tumor, nontumor lung or frozen PBMC was sequenced. The chain carries TRBV7-8 and TRBJ1-2; D gene ambiguous. The source was PBMCs, collected at recurrence. The TCR comes from a female donor with early-stage non-small cell lung cancer. CDR3 DNA: TGTGCCAGCAGCTTAAGCCGCATCGGGCCCGAGGGCTACACCTTC. Residues: CASSLSRIGPEGYTF.